These T cell receptor beta chains were read from a single sample in a study of T cell responses to AZD1222 COVID-19 vaccine. Sequenced by immunoSEQ multiplex PCR; TCRdb stores in-frame clones only, minus some. The repertoire has 95,000 to 150,000 clones, less than 90% of them found once; the top ten carry approximately 30%. The input for sequencing was peripheral blood, taken on day 0 of AZD1222 vaccination. These receptors all come from an adult in good health. CDR3s include the opening cysteine and the closing phenylalanine or tryptophan. The D gene is left open where the match is weak. Rows give clone size only sometimes, using once, few, many, or a class for an expanded clone.

TRBJ2-7 | few | . | TRBV3-1/TRBV3-2 | CASSQGSSYEQYF | TGTGCCAGCAGCCAAGGGAGCTCCTACGAGCAGTACTTC
TRBJ1-5 | . | . | TRBV6-9 | CASSYIGNNQPQHF | TGTGCCAGCAGTTACATAGGGAACAATCAGCCCCAGCATTTT
TRBJ1-4 | . | . | TRBV6-5 | CASSSLTLNEKLFF | TGTGCCAGCAGTTCCCTGACACTTAATGAAAAACTGTTTTTT
TRBJ1-2 | . | . | TRBV6-6 | CASSYSRTGMEGYTF | TGTGCCAGCAGTTACTCGAGAACCGGTATGGAGGGCTACACCTTC
TRBJ2-3 | . | TRBD2 | TRBV5-1 | CASSLDIGGEWTDTQYF | TGCGCCAGCAGCTTGGATATCGGGGGGGAGTGGACAGATACGCAGTATTTT
TRBJ2-3 | . | TRBD2 | TRBV25-1 | CASSVASGGSDTQYF | TGTGCCAGCAGTGTGGCTAGCGGGGGATCAGATACGCAGTATTTT
TRBJ2-1 | few | TRBD2 | TRBV6-2/TRBV6-3 | CASNPKLGLAGGLGQFF | TGTGCCAGCAACCCAAAACTGGGACTAGCGGGAGGGCTCGGGCAGTTCTTC
TRBJ1-2 | few | . | TRBV10-3 | CAISPGQGKSGGYTF | TGTGCCATCAGCCCCGGGCAGGGCAAGTCGGGGGGCTACACCTTC
TRBJ1-5 | few | . | TRBV4-1 | CASSQSRSQEPQHF | TGCGCCAGCAGCCAATCCCGATCGCAGGAGCCCCAGCATTTT
TRBJ2-1 | . | TRBD2 | TRBV2 | CASSQGLQQFF | TGTGCCAGCAGTCAGGGACTACAGCAGTTCTTC
TRBJ2-7 | few | . | TRBV6-5 | CASKRGSYEQYF | TGTGCCAGCAAGAGAGGGTCCTACGAGCAGTACTTC
TRBJ2-3 | few | TRBD2 | TRBV7-9 | CASSFSGPDTQYF | TGTGCCAGCAGCTTTAGCGGGCCAGATACGCAGTATTTT
TRBJ1-2 | once | . | TRBV13 | CASSLSFRLTVAGYTF | TGTGCCAGCAGCTTAAGCTTTAGGCTGACGGTCGCGGGCTACACCTTC
TRBJ1-5 | once | . | TRBV28 | CASLVTSSSGPQHF | TGTGCCAGCTTAGTCACGTCGTCAAGTGGGCCCCAGCATTTT
TRBJ1-2 | once | . | TRBV7-9 | CASSPDRGYTF | TGTGCCAGCAGCCCAGACAGAGGCTACACCTTC
TRBJ2-3 | once | . | TRBV24-1 | CATTSGGFPDTQYF | TGTGCCACCACCTCTGGGGGGTTCCCAGATACGCAGTATTTT
TRBJ2-7 | . | TRBD1 | TRBV6-5 | CASSTSRQGSYEQYF | TGTGCCAGCAGCACATCTAGACAGGGATCCTACGAGCAGTACTTC
TRBJ2-1 | . | TRBD2 | TRBV4-2 | CASSQTPWTSGGVNEQFF | TGTGCCAGCAGCCAGACCCCCTGGACTAGCGGGGGGGTCAATGAGCAGTTCTTC
TRBJ2-3 | . | . | TRBV7-3 | CASSLASTDTQYF | TGTGCCAGCAGCTTGGCCAGCACAGATACGCAGTATTTT
TRBJ2-5 | . | . | TRBV11-1 | CASSLGVGETQYF | TGTGCCAGCAGCTTAGGGGTTGGGGAGACCCAGTACTTC
TRBJ2-2 | . | TRBD2 | TRBV4-2 | CASSQETSGYTGELFF | TGTGCCAGCAGCCAAGAAACTAGCGGGTACACCGGGGAGCTGTTTTTT
TRBJ2-1 | . | . | TRBV7-2 | CASSSQGGVNNEQFF | TGTGCCAGCAGCTCACAGGGGGGGGTGAACAATGAGCAGTTCTTC
TRBJ2-5 | once | . | TRBV6-2/TRBV6-3 | CASSFAQGSETQYF | TGTGCCAGCAGTTTCGCACAGGGTTCGGAGACCCAGTACTTC
TRBJ1-2 | . | . | TRBV3-1/TRBV3-2 | CASSQVGAAGYTF | TGTGCCAGCAGCCAGGTGGGGGCAGCTGGCTACACCTTC
TRBJ2-3 | . | . | TRBV6-4 | CASSDDTGASTDTQYF | TGTGCCAGCAGTGACGACACGGGGGCTAGCACAGATACGCAGTATTTT
TRBJ2-7 | . | . | TRBV4-2 | CASSPGAGAYEQYF | TGTGCCAGCAGCCCCGGGGCAGGGGCCTACGAGCAGTACTTC
TRBJ1-5 | . | TRBD1 | TRBV18 | CASSLTGTGNQPQHF | TGTGCCAGCTCATTGACCGGGACAGGAAATCAGCCCCAGCATTTT
TRBJ1-4 | . | TRBD1 | TRBV7-8 | CASSSRQGVNEKLFF | TGTGCCAGCAGCTCCCGACAGGGAGTAAATGAAAAACTGTTTTTT
TRBJ2-3 | . | . | TRBV5-1 | CASSSRGPVDTQYF | TGCGCCAGCAGCTCCCGGGGGCCCGTAGATACGCAGTATTTT
TRBJ1-2 | . | TRBD1 | TRBV5-6 | CASSLEPGQGVGNYGYTF | TGTGCCAGCAGCTTGGAGCCGGGACAGGGGGTTGGTAACTATGGCTACACCTTC
TRBJ1-2 | . | . | TRBV5-1 | CASSFSAANYGYTF | TGCGCCAGCAGCTTTAGTGCGGCTAACTATGGCTACACCTTC
TRBJ2-3 | few | . | TRBV6-2/TRBV6-3 | CASSYRGPSAAGADTQYF | TGTGCCAGCAGTTACCGGGGGCCCTCAGCCGCGGGCGCAGATACGCAGTATTTT
TRBJ1-4 | . | TRBD1 | TRBV7-6 | CASSLAPTGGEKLFF | TGTGCCAGCAGCTTAGCCCCGACAGGGGGTGAAAAACTGTTTTTT
TRBJ1-4 | . | . | TRBV29-1 | CSCGQPEKLFF | TGCAGCTGCGGTCAGCCTGAAAAACTGTTTTTT
TRBJ2-2 | . | . | TRBV15 | CATSRDNRVGTGELFF | TGTGCCACCAGCAGAGATAACAGGGTTGGTACCGGGGAGCTGTTTTTT
TRBJ2-6 | . | . | TRBV19 | CASSMLTGTTGANVLTF | TGTGCCAGTAGTATGCTTACCGGGACAACTGGGGCCAACGTCCTGACTTTC
TRBJ2-1 | . | TRBD2 | TRBV18 | CASSPQLAVSYNEQFF | TGTGCCAGCTCACCCCAACTAGCGGTCTCCTACAATGAGCAGTTCTTC
TRBJ1-2 | . | . | TRBV12-3/TRBV12-4 | CASSRTAYTF | TGTGCCAGCAGTCGGACGGCCTACACCTTC
TRBJ1-5 | . | . | TRBV29-1 | CSVLGGPDQPQHF | TGCAGCGTTCTGGGGGGGCCTGATCAGCCCCAGCATTTT
TRBJ1-5 | . | TRBD1 | TRBV27 | CASSGGTGGSNQPQHF | TGTGCCAGCAGTGGGGGGACAGGGGGGAGCAATCAGCCCCAGCATTTT
TRBJ1-5 | . | . | TRBV16 | CASSQSPQGGQPQHF | TGTGCCAGCAGCCAATCCCCCCAGGGCGGCCAGCCCCAGCATTTT